These 30 T cell receptor beta chains were sequenced from one sample in a study of human T cells and chemical hapten exposure. Time point noted: patch test 2, 6 weeks after DPC sensitization. This sample's treatment: therapeutic diphenylcyclopropenone sensitization with weekly scalp DPC. TCRdb used MiXCR to reprocess the RACE reads, holding one entry per CDR3 protein. The sample has 350,000 to 400,000 distinct CDR3 sequences; 6% to 7% are singletons. This material consisted of whole blood, taken in connection with sensitization to the hapten diphenylcyclopropenone (DPC). The receptors derive from a woman in her late teens or twenties with alopecia areata. Some clones in this sample may be carry-over from other donors' samples.

Ten or more counts support this clonotype. The chain uses TRBV5-1 and TRBJ1-1; D unclear. Germline V gene sequence: CDR1 SGHRS, CDR2 YFSETQ. This CDR3 region has 11 residues. Trimming left V 0 bases short and J 7 bases short, with 4 bases between. This CDR3 reads CASSLEGEAFF. In DNA, the CDR3 is TGCGCCAGCAGCTTGGAGGGTGAAGCTTTCTTT.

This clonotype was observed at least ten times. This sequence joins TRBV9 and TRBJ1-5, with D uncertain. Trimming removed 0 bases at V and 6 bases at J, with 4 bases between. Germline CDR1 is SGDLS and CDR2 is YYNGEE. The CDR3 loop spans 12 amino acids. This chain's CDR3 is CASSVGGQPQHF. CDR3 nucleotides: TGTGCCAGCAGCGTAGGGGGTCAGCCCCAGCATTTT.

The chain employs TRBV5-1 and TRBJ2-5, with no clear D. The CDR3 runs to 13 residues. Germline-derived CDR1 and CDR2 are SGHRS and YFSETQ. Trimming cost V 0 bases and J 6 bases, with 9 bases left between them. CDR3 coding DNA: TGCGCCAGCAGCTTGGAACAGACGAAGACCCAGTACTTC. Protein: CASSLEQTKTQYF.

This clonotype was picked up a small number of times. V is TRBV28 and J is TRBJ1-6, with TRBD1 matching 8 bases. V lost 4 bases to trimming and J lost 12 bases; unmatched junction nucleotides: 2. Germline V gives CDR1 MDHEN, CDR2 SYDVKM. This CDR3 contains 12 residues. In DNA form, the CDR3 reads TGTGCCAGCAGTTCACAGGGGGAACCCCTCCACTTT. It is translated as CASSSQGEPLHF.

This clonotype was seen only a few times. The V call is TRBV6-2 or TRBV6-3, the J call TRBJ2-1, with D perhaps TRBD1 (5 bases). The CDR3 is made up of 12 amino acids. V was trimmed by 6 bases and J by 10 bases, leaving 13 bases between them. In germline, CDR1 is MNHEY, CDR2 SVGEGT. The DNA of the CDR3 is TGTGCCAGCAGCCAACAGGCGCGGGAGCAGTTCTTC. It specifies CASSQQAREQFF.

The sample holds a few counts of this clonotype. The chain links TRBV5-1 to TRBJ2-2; 8 positions agree with TRBD2. This CDR3 region has 16 residues. V was clipped by 2 bases and J by 1 base; unmatched bases: 4. Germline V gene sequence: CDR1 SGHRS, CDR2 YFSETQ. The CDR3 DNA reads TGCGCCAGCAGCTTAAGCGGGACTAGGAACACCGGGGAGCTGTTTTTT. It codes for CASSLSGTRNTGELFF.

Only a few counts were recorded for this clonotype. The V call is TRBV20-1, the J call TRBJ2-1, with a tentative D call TRBD2 (6 bases). Per germline, CDR1 DFQATT and CDR2 SNEGSKA (reference sequence). V was clipped by 1 base and J by 12 bases, with 16 bases between them. CDR3 length equals 13 residues. CDR3 in DNA: TGCAGTGCTAGAGTTTGGGACTCCGGGGGGCAGTTCTTC. Translating gives CSARVWDSGGQFF.

This clonotype was counted between two and nine times. The chain couples TRBV12-3 or TRBV12-4 to TRBJ1-2; the match to TRBD1 covers 8 bases. The V and J ends lost 4 bases and 8 bases, in that order; junction bases with no gene match: 9. The CDR3 extends over 14 amino acids. The CDR3 DNA sequence: TGTGCCAGCAGTTCACCAGGGGGCGCTGGGGGCTACACCTTC. This gives the protein CASSSPGGAGGYTF.

This clonotype was recorded many times. This chain joins TRBV7-3 and TRBJ2-1; D ambiguous. Germline V lookup: CDR1 SGHTA, CDR2 FQGTGA. Trimming shortened V by 6 bases and J by 0 bases, and 15 bases separated the two germline ends. This CDR3 spans 16 amino acids. This chain's CDR3 is CASRDPTGSSYNEQFF. In DNA form, the CDR3 reads TGTGCCAGCAGGGATCCGACGGGTAGCTCCTACAATGAGCAGTTCTTC.

The rearrangement joins TRBV7-9 to TRBJ2-1, with TRBD2 matching over 10 bases. The germline CDR1 and CDR2 sequences are SEHNR and FQNEAQ (reference sequence). The CDR3 runs 19 residues. V dropped 4 bases and J dropped 4; count of bases not matched to a gene: 16. CDR3 DNA sequence: TGTGCCAGCAGCTGGGGAGAGCCGGACGGTAGCGGGGGGTACAATGAGCAGTTCTTC. Protein product: CASSWGEPDGSGGYNEQFF. The full variable domain, completed using reference TRBV7-9 and TRBJ2-1, is DTGVSQNPRHKITKRGQNVTFRCDPISEHNRLYWYRQTLGQGPEFLTYFQNEAQLEKSRLLSDRFSAERPKGSFSTLEIQRTEQGDSAMYLCASSWGEPDGSGGYNEQFFGPGTRLTVL.

The chain combines TRBV10-3 with TRBJ1-4; tentatively, D is TRBD1 (5 bases). The CDR3 totals 12 residues. V dropped 8 bases and J dropped 3 bases, with 7 bases sitting between them. Per the germline V gene, CDR1 is ENHRY and CDR2 is SYGVKD. The CDR3 reads CAIRGPNEKLFF. The CDR3 nucleotides read TGTGCCATCCGGGGACCTAATGAAAAACTGTTTTTT.

J is TRBJ2-3 and V is TRBV5-6; 12 positions match TRBD2. Germline CDR1 SGHDT, CDR2 YYEEEE. V gave up 2 bases and J gave up 7 bases; unmatched junction bases: 5. The CDR3 length is 15 residues. CDR3 sequence reads: CASSFELAGGYTQYF. Written as DNA, the CDR3 is TGTGCCAGCAGCTTCGAACTAGCGGGGGGTTATACGCAGTATTTT.

A few counts support this clonotype. The V gene is TRBV20-1, the J gene TRBJ1-1, with a weak D call TRBD1 (5 bases). The germline V gene has CDR1 DFQATT and CDR2 SNEGSKA (reference sequence). The CDR3 covers 14 residues. The V and J ends lost 0 bases and 1 base respectively, with 9 bases between them. The chain's CDR3 is CSARDQGENTEAFF. CDR3 coding DNA: TGCAGTGCTAGAGATCAGGGAGAGAACACTGAAGCTTTCTTT.

This clonotype was observed at least ten times. The chain recombines TRBV4-2 with TRBJ1-2; D is unresolved. Germline CDR1 LGHNA, CDR2 YNFKEQ. The CDR3 covers 15 residues. The ends were cut back, 0 bases at V and 1 base at J, with 9 bases in the middle. The CDR3 coding sequence is TGTGCCAGCAGCCAAGATCCCACAGTTAACTATGGCTACACCTTC. It is translated as CASSQDPTVNYGYTF.

A few counts support this clonotype. The chain uses TRBV4-1 and TRBJ2-7, with 7 bases aligning to TRBD2. Germline V gene sequence: CDR1 MGHRA, CDR2 YSYEKL. The CDR3 covers 15 residues. J lost 3 bases, V lost 2 bases, and 7 bases had no gene match. The CDR3 sequence is CASSQRMGDYYEQYF. CDR3 sequence (DNA): TGCGCCAGCAGCCAACGAATGGGGGACTACTACGAGCAGTACTTC.

This clonotype has a handful of counts. The chain has TRBV5-5 and TRBJ2-7, with a weak D call TRBD1 (6 bases). The V and J ends lost 4 bases and 12 bases respectively, with 20 bases between them. Germline V gives CDR1 SGHKS, CDR2 YYEKEE (reference sequence). The length of the CDR3 is 13 residues. CDR3 region: CASSHGNGQSWYF. The CDR3 DNA reads as TGTGCCAGCAGCCATGGGAACGGACAGAGCTGGTACTTC.

This clonotype occurred many times. The CDR3 bases are TGTGCCAGCGCCCCGGAGGCTACTGAAGCTTTCTTT. It yields the protein CASAPEATEAFF. The V call is TRBV12-3 or TRBV12-4, the J call TRBJ1-1; D is undetermined. CDR3 length: 12 amino acids. Trimming stripped 8 bases from V and 5 bases from J, with 12 bases between.

This clonotype came up many times. V is TRBV6-2 or TRBV6-3 and J is TRBJ1-1; 9 bases map to TRBD1. V was pared by 7 bases and J by 3 bases, with 6 bases of the junction left unmatched. The CDR3 is 14 residues long. Per germline, CDR1 MNHEY and CDR2 SVGEGT. The CDR3: CASTPGTGYTEAFF. The CDR3 DNA reads TGTGCCAGCACCCCTGGGACAGGGTACACTGAAGCTTTCTTT.

The CDR3: CASSPQGDRAETQYF. The CDR3 coding sequence is TGTGCCAGTAGTCCCCAAGGGGACAGGGCGGAGACCCAGTACTTC. The V call is TRBV19, the J call TRBJ2-5; 9 bases are a match to TRBD1. V shed 5 bases and J 5 bases; nucleotides not matched to a gene: 9. Per the germline V gene, CDR1 is LNHDA and CDR2 is SQIVND (reference sequence). This CDR3 has 15 residues.

The chain links TRBV29-1 to TRBJ1-2; 9 bases agree with TRBD1. The CDR3 covers 13 residues. Germline V CDR1 and CDR2: SQVTM, ANQGSEA. The ends lost 4 bases at V and 4 bases at J; junction bases unmatched: 4. CDR3 sequence (DNA): TGCAGCGTTGTATCGACAGGGGGCTATGGCTACACCTTC. It specifies CSVVSTGGYGYTF.

This clonotype was seen repeatedly, ten times or more. CDR3 sequence reads: CASSTQQGLSENQPQHF. The CDR3 DNA is TGTGCCAGCAGTACCCAACAGGGATTGTCTGAGAATCAGCCCCAGCATTTT. The chain is built from TRBV12-3 or TRBV12-4 and TRBJ1-5, with a weak D call TRBD1 (6 bases). The CDR3 has 17 residues. Trimming took 5 bases from V and 4 from J, leaving 21 bases between them.

In its sample, this clonotype was seen a few times. CDR3 region: CASSLWSLWDSINSPLHF. DNA of the CDR3: TGTGCCAGCAGCTTATGGAGTTTATGGGACAGCATTAATTCACCCCTCCACTTT. This chain joins TRBV7-2 and TRBJ1-6; 7 nucleotides align to TRBD1. V shed 2 bases, J shed 6 bases, and the junction held 13 bases outside the gene matches. Germline CDR1 SGHTA, CDR2 FQGNSA. The CDR3 length is 18 residues. Together with reference TRBV7-2 and TRBJ1-6, the CDR3 gives the full variable domain: GAGVSQSPSNKVTEKGKDVELRCDPISGHTALYWYRQSLGQGLEFLIYFQGNSAPDKSGLPSDRFSAERTGGSVSTLTIQRTQQEDSAVYLCASSLWSLWDSINSPLHFGNGTRLTVT.

This clonotype was seen a handful of times. CDR3 DNA: TGTGCCAGCAGTGTTCTGGACAGGGGGCAAGGTGAAGCTTTCTTT. It is translated as CASSVLDRGQGEAFF. This sequence joins TRBV2 and TRBJ1-1; 11 bases fit TRBD1. Germline CDR1 and CDR2: SNHLY and FYNNEI. This CDR3 comprises 15 residues. Trimming removed 4 bases from V and 7 bases from J; junction bases left unmatched: 8.

This clonotype was counted between two and nine times. The CDR3 reads CASRARGAADTQYF. In DNA, the CDR3 is TGTGCCAGCAGGGCCCGGGGGGCAGCAGATACGCAGTATTTT. The rearrangement joins TRBV6-1 to TRBJ2-3; D possibly corresponds to TRBD2 (7 bases). Trimming shortened V by 6 bases and J by 4 bases, and 14 bases separated the two germline ends. Germline CDR1 reads MNHNS; CDR2 reads SASEGT. The CDR3 extends over 14 amino acids.

Only a few counts were recorded for this clonotype. The rearrangement links TRBV12-3 or TRBV12-4 to TRBJ1-1; 7 bases line up with TRBD1. CDR3 length: 13 amino acids. The ends lost 9 bases at V and 1 base at J; junction bases unmatched: 5. CDR3 region: CASVGTANTEAFF. Here the CDR3 DNA reads TGTGCCAGTGTGGGGACAGCGAACACTGAAGCTTTCTTT.

The sample holds many counts of this clonotype. The rearrangement uses TRBV12-3 or TRBV12-4 and TRBJ1-2, with TRBD1 matching over 7 bases. This CDR3 is 12 amino acids long. V lost 8 bases to trimming and J lost 8 bases; unmatched junction nucleotides: 8. Here the CDR3 reads CASRWEGAGYTF. The CDR3 region has the DNA TGTGCCAGCCGTTGGGAGGGGGCAGGCTACACCTTC.

The table lists this clonotype with a few counts. This chain connects TRBV7-2 to TRBJ2-1, with a weak D call TRBD1 (5 bases). The germline V gene has CDR1 SGHTA and CDR2 FQGNSA. Between the trimmed V and J ends, which lost 1 base and 3 bases, there was a span of 7 bases. The CDR3 has 14 amino acids. CDR3 DNA: TGTGCCAGCAGCTTAGACAGGTTCTACAATGAGCAGTTCTTC. Protein product: CASSLDRFYNEQFF.

This clonotype showed up many times. The V call is TRBV14, the J call TRBJ2-3; D is undetermined. Trimming removed 3 bases at V and 7 bases at J, with 11 bases between. The CDR3 is made up of 13 amino acids. Germline CDR1 SGHDN, CDR2 FVKESK. Here the CDR3 reads CASSQVRANTQYF. CDR3 in DNA: TGTGCCAGCAGCCAGGTTAGGGCCAATACGCAGTATTTT.

J is TRBJ2-3 and V is TRBV7-2, with TRBD2 matching 8 bases. The germline CDR1 and CDR2 sequences are SGHTA and FQGNSA. CDR3 length equals 18 residues. Germline trimming cut 1 base from V and 0 bases from J; bases unmatched to any gene: 9. The CDR3 DNA is TGTGCCAGCAGCTTAGGGGGGCCTAGCGGGCTTAGCACAGATACGCAGTATTTT. Translated: CASSLGGPSGLSTDTQYF.

This clonotype was observed a handful of times. This chain uses TRBV2 with TRBJ1-2; D might be TRBD1 (5 bases). V lost 5 bases, J lost 8 bases, and 12 bases lay in between. The CDR3 spans 12 residues. The germline gives CDR1 SNHLY, CDR2 FYNNEI. The CDR3 region has the DNA TGTGCCAGCAGTACAACGGACATCGGCTACACCTTC. Translation gives CASSTTDIGYTF.